This T cell receptor beta chain derives from a study of blood T cells in healthy people across ages. Overall study context: About one barcoded TCR beta cDNA was captured per two T cells. Points from the study as a whole: More naive CD4+ cells and higher diversity were found in long-lived than in aged donors. The study regarded diversity estimates from one million T cells as underestimates.

Sample-barcoded 5' priming and a J-beta primer mix drove a second PCR of roughly 6 to 12 cycles. TCRdb ran MiXCR on the 5' RACE reads and lists one entry per CDR3 protein. Among around 1,100,000 distinct CDR3 sequences, more than 30% were seen once, and the ten largest hold roughly 14%. Every donor gave roughly 9.2 milliliters of peripheral blood. With 2 bases removed from V and 5 bases from J, the gap between germline ends came to 16 bases. CDR3 length equals 16 residues. With respect to this clonotype: As yet, its antigen is unknown.

The chain uses TRBV23-1 and TRBJ2-1; D uncertain. TRBV23-1 is designated an ORF whose function remains uncertain. The receptor comes from a man younger than 30 in good health. Sequenced sample: blood. The CDR3 sequence is CASSQIGAFWDNEQFF. The DNA for the CDR3 is TGCGCCAGCAGTCAAATAGGTGCCTTTTGGGACAATGAGCAGTTCTTC.